Each of the 10 T cell receptor beta chains below was sequenced from the same sample in a study of OX40 agonist ivuxolimab in advanced cancers. Produced via immunoSEQ multiplex PCR; TCRdb's table is partial and in-frame only. In the table there are tens of thousands of clones, around 80% of which are singletons. Source: CD4+ or CD8+ T cells sorted from blood, taken in a trial of the OX40 agonist ivuxolimab. The receptors come from an adult with an advanced solid tumor such as melanoma, head and neck, liver or kidney cancer.

The rearrangement uses TRBV19 and TRBJ2-1; 9 bases match TRBD2. The CDR3 is 18 residues long. Losses at the gene ends were 5 bases for V and 4 bases for J; bases not matched to a gene: 15. Per the germline V gene, CDR1 is LNHDA and CDR2 is SQIVND (reference sequence). The CDR3 region is CASSPLGAGGPLYNEQFF. The CDR3 bases are TGTGCCAGTAGTCCTCTCGGAGCGGGAGGTCCTTTGTACAATGAGCAGTTCTTC.

Of note for this clone: One end of the junction does not line up with germline, which may come from a read error. This sequence joins TRBV7-6 and TRBJ2-7; TRBD2 aligns across 12 bases. The CDR3 covers 15 residues. Germline lookup yields CDR1 SGHVS and CDR2 FNYEAQ. The chain's CDR3 is CASSLAGGQSYEQYF. For the CDR3, the DNA is TGTGCCAGCAGCCTAGCGGGGGGGCAATCCTACGAGCAGTACTTC.

In DNA form, the CDR3 reads TGCGCCAGCAGCCAACGGACAGGGGATTACGAGACCCAGTACTTC. Amino acid sequence: CASSQRTGDYETQYF. The rearrangement uses TRBV4-3 and TRBJ2-5; 9 bases line up with TRBD1. Losses at the gene ends were 2 bases for V and 5 bases for J; bases not matched to a gene: 6. The CDR3 has 15 residues. Germline V gene data show CDR1 as LGHNA and CDR2 as YSLEER.

The gene calls are TRBV5-6 and TRBJ2-1; the D gene is possibly TRBD2 (6 bases). Germline values: CDR1 SGHDT, CDR2 YYEEEE. The CDR3 is 15 amino acids. V lost 6 bases and J lost 6, with 19 bases in between. This CDR3 is CASTRQLTRINEQFF. The CDR3 DNA sequence: TGTGCCAGCACCCGACAGCTGACTAGGATCAATGAGCAGTTCTTC.

The chain carries TRBV27 and TRBJ2-4; 7 bases align to TRBD1. Germline assignment: CDR1 MNHEY and CDR2 SMNVEV (reference sequence). There are 15 residues in the CDR3. The V and J ends lost 3 bases and 10 bases, in that order; junction bases with no gene match: 12. In DNA form, the CDR3 reads TGTGCCAGCAGTTTGGGCGGACAGGCTTTTGGAATTCAGTACTTC. Its protein product is CASSLGGQAFGIQYF.

This clone appeared once. The chain links TRBV21-1 to TRBJ1-3; the table calls TRBD1, which could not be checked here. TRBV21-1 is a pseudogene segment. The CDR3 contains 19 residues. CDR3 in amino acids: CASSSAGTGKPSSGNTIYF. The CDR3 region has the DNA TGTGCCAGCAGCTCGGCCGGGACAGGGAAACCTTCCTCTGGAAACACCATATATTTT.

The chain couples TRBV2 to TRBJ1-1, with D hard to call. The CDR3 consists of 14 residues. Trimming stripped 1 base from V and 4 bases from J, with 10 bases between. Germline-derived CDR1 and CDR2 are SNHLY and FYNNEI. The CDR3 bases are TGTGCCAGCAGTGAAGGGCACCGGGCCACTGAAGCTTTCTTT. It yields the protein CASSEGHRATEAFF.

V usage is TRBV15 and J usage is TRBJ2-5; 13 bases align to TRBD2. Trimming removed 5 bases from V and 4 bases from J; junction bases left unmatched: 7. The CDR3 spans 16 residues. The germline gives CDR1 LNHNV, CDR2 YYDKDF (reference sequence). The CDR3 loop is CATSSRLAGGRETQYF. The CDR3 DNA is TGTGCCACCAGCTCCCGACTAGCGGGGGGTCGAGAGACCCAGTACTTC.

The rearrangement joins TRBV27 to TRBJ2-7; no clear D. CDR3 length equals 13 residues. Trimming cost V 7 bases and J 2 bases, with 12 bases left between them. CDR1 MNHEY and CDR2 SMNVEV come from the germline V gene (reference sequence). CDR3 sequence reads: CASTGLYPYEQYF. The CDR3 nucleotides are TGTGCCAGCACCGGGCTTTATCCCTACGAGCAGTACTTC.

This chain joins TRBV9 and TRBJ1-2, with TRBD1 matching 7 bases. J was trimmed by 0 bases and V by 4 bases; bases with no gene match: 3. The length of the CDR3 is 14 residues. The germline V gene encodes CDR1 SGDLS and CDR2 YYNGEE. CDR3 in amino acids: CASSPQGPNYGYTF. The DNA of the CDR3 is TGTGCCAGCAGCCCACAGGGGCCTAACTATGGCTACACCTTC.